Listed below are T cell receptor beta chains from one sample, sequenced in a study of blood T cell repertoires in COVID-19. Produced via immunoSEQ multiplex PCR; TCRdb's table is partial and in-frame only. The sample holds almost 500,000 clones, approximately 91% seen once. The sample comprised PBMCs or T cells enriched from blood (not recorded which). The receptors were sampled from a woman aged 60-70 years who had recovered from COVID-19. Each CDR3 is given with its conserved first and last residue. A D gene is named only where the DNA matches it firmly. Expanded clones get a size class; other rows say once, few or many, or leave the size out.

V	J	D	size	DNA	CDR3
TRBV11-3	TRBJ2-7	-	-	TGTGCCAGCAGCTCCAGGTTTTCCTACGAGCAGTACTTC	CASSSRFSYEQYF
TRBV20-1	TRBJ2-5	-	once	TGCAGTGCCGACAACCAAGAGACCCAGTACTTC	CSADNQETQYF
TRBV5-8	TRBJ1-6	-	-	TGTGCCAGCAGCTTAAGGACTACCTCACCCCTCCACTTT	CASSLRTTSPLHF
TRBV15	TRBJ2-5	-	-	TGTGCCACCAGCAGAGATTCTGGGGGCGAGGAGACCCAGTACTTC	CATSRDSGGEETQYF
TRBV4-2	TRBJ2-1	-	-	TGTGCCAGCAGTCAGGACAATTACAATGAGCAGTTCTTC	CASSQDNYNEQFF
TRBV11-2	TRBJ2-2	-	-	TGTGCCAGCAGCTTAGAGGGGCACACCGGGGAGCTGTTTTTT	CASSLEGHTGELFF
TRBV27	TRBJ2-7	-	-	TGTGCCAGCAGCCGGACAGAGGCCTACGAGCAGTACTTC	CASSRTEAYEQYF
TRBV28	TRBJ1-5	TRBD1	-	TGTGCCAGCAGCCGGGACAGGGGGCGGCTCGTTAGACAGCCCCAGCATTTT	CASSRDRGRLVRQPQHF
TRBV18	TRBJ2-3	TRBD2	-	TGTGCCAGCTCACCTGTTAATCCGGGGGGGCCCACAGATACGCAGTATTTT	CASSPVNPGGPTDTQYF
TRBV3-1/TRBV3-2	TRBJ2-2	-	-	TGTGCCAGCAGCCAGGGGGCTGGGGGTCCCGGGGAGCTGTTTTTT	CASSQGAGGPGELFF
TRBV29-1	TRBJ1-3	TRBD1	-	TGCAGCGTTCTCGGTCATGAGACAGGGCTCTTCTCTGGAAACACCATATATTTT	CSVLGHETGLFSGNTIYF
TRBV5-1	TRBJ2-5	TRBD2	-	TGCGCCAGCAGCGAACTACTAGCGGGGGGGCAAGAGACCCAGTACTTC	CASSELLAGGQETQYF
TRBV11-3	TRBJ1-3	TRBD1	-	TGTGCCAGCAGACCGGGACAGGGGATTGGAAACACCATATATTTT	CASRPGQGIGNTIYF
TRBV19	TRBJ2-1	TRBD2	-	TGTGCCAGTAGTATAGGTCGGTGGCGGGGGACCGACGATGAGCAGTTCTTC	CASSIGRWRGTDDEQFF
TRBV6-5	TRBJ2-1	-	-	TGTGCCTATCTAGCTAACAATGAGCAGTTCTTC	CAYLANNEQFF
TRBV6-5	TRBJ2-2	-	-	TGTGCCAGCAGTTATGTACAGGCGAACACCGGGGAGCTGTTTTTT	CASSYVQANTGELFF
TRBV5-1	TRBJ1-4	-	-	TGCGCCAGCAGCACCTGGACTGGAGCAACTAATGAAAAACTGTTTTTT	CASSTWTGATNEKLFF